The source of this T cell receptor beta chain is a study of cytomegalovirus exposure and HLA in healthy donors. On this clone itself: Its antigen remains unidentified.

Study-level findings and limits: There were fewer than 200 TCR beta chains listed as cytomegalovirus-associated. As was reported, the classifier diagnosed cytomegalovirus status with high specificity and sensitivity.

Assay: immunoSEQ multiplex PCR; the TCRdb copy retains only in-frame clones and omits some. There are more than 300,000 clones in the sample; roughly 88% occur only once, and under 0.9% lies in the top ten. CDR3 size: 14 residues. V lost 2 bases and J lost 8, with 15 bases in between. Germline V gives CDR1 MNHNY, CDR2 SVGAGI (reference sequence). The source is a woman between 18 and 29 years old in good health and CMV-seronegative. This chain uses TRBV6-6 with TRBJ1-1, with D unclear. Sequenced sample: PBMCs. In DNA form, the CDR3 reads TGTGCCAGCAGTTACCTAGACACAGAGGGAGAAGCTTTCTTT. Its translation: CASSYLDTEGEAFF.